A selection of T cell receptor beta chains follows, all from one sample in a study of blood T cells in healthy people across ages. TCRdb analysed the 5' RACE reads with MiXCR anew, one entry per CDR3 protein. The repertoire holds 950,000 to 1,200,000 distinct CDR3 sequences, with 35% to 40% as singletons. Sequenced material: blood. Every receptor here comes from a man between 18 and 35 years old in good health. The CDR3 runs from the conserved cysteine through the conserved F or W. The order of the fields is V gene, clone size, J gene, D gene, CDR3 DNA, CDR3 protein. The D gene is left open where the match is weak. Part of the rows lack a size; the others show once, few, many or a class for expanded clones.

v_call: TRBV27
clone_size: few
j_call: TRBJ2-7
d_call: -
cdr3_nt: TGTGCCAGCAGTTTAAATAACAACTACGAGCAGTACTTC
cdr3_aa: CASSLNNNYEQYF

v_call: TRBV4-1
clone_size: -
j_call: TRBJ2-5
d_call: -
cdr3_nt: TGCGCCAGCAGCCAAGGACGGGGGACGAGTGGTAGCCGAGAGACCCAGTACTTC
cdr3_aa: CASSQGRGTSGSRETQYF

v_call: TRBV4-2
clone_size: -
j_call: TRBJ2-7
d_call: -
cdr3_nt: TGTACCAGCAGCCAAGATGGGCGGTACGAGCAGTACTTC
cdr3_aa: CTSSQDGRYEQYF

v_call: TRBV19
clone_size: -
j_call: TRBJ1-2
d_call: TRBD1
cdr3_nt: TGTGCTAGTAGTCCCTCGTCCCGGGACAGGGGACGAAACTATGGCTACACCTTC
cdr3_aa: CASSPSSRDRGRNYGYTF

v_call: TRBV29-1
clone_size: -
j_call: TRBJ1-1
d_call: TRBD1
cdr3_nt: TGCAGCGTCAGGACAGGAATGGGCACTGAAGCTTTCTTT
cdr3_aa: CSVRTGMGTEAFF

v_call: TRBV20-1
clone_size: few
j_call: TRBJ2-1
d_call: TRBD2
cdr3_nt: TGCAGTGCTACGATAGCGGGGCCCTACAATGAGCAGTTCTTC
cdr3_aa: CSATIAGPYNEQFF

v_call: TRBV6-1
clone_size: -
j_call: TRBJ2-5
d_call: TRBD2
cdr3_nt: TGTGCCAGCAGTGAATCCTTCGGGGGGACCCAAGAGACCCAGTACTTC
cdr3_aa: CASSESFGGTQETQYF

v_call: TRBV10-3
clone_size: -
j_call: TRBJ1-6
d_call: -
cdr3_nt: TGTGCCATCAGTTCACCGCCGAATTCACCCCTCCACTTT
cdr3_aa: CAISSPPNSPLHF

v_call: TRBV4-1
clone_size: -
j_call: TRBJ1-1
d_call: -
cdr3_nt: TGCGCCAGCAGCCAAGATGTTACAAGGGGTGGGTCGACTGAAGCTTTCTTT
cdr3_aa: CASSQDVTRGGSTEAFF

v_call: TRBV12-3/TRBV12-4
clone_size: -
j_call: TRBJ1-5
d_call: -
cdr3_nt: TGTGCCAGCAGTCCCAACGGCGAGAGGGGGGCGCAGCCCCAGCATTTT
cdr3_aa: CASSPNGERGAQPQHF

v_call: TRBV7-2
clone_size: -
j_call: TRBJ1-5
d_call: -
cdr3_nt: TGTGCCAGCAGCTTAGCTACCGACATACAAAGCAATCAGCCCCAGCATTTT
cdr3_aa: CASSLATDIQSNQPQHF

v_call: TRBV12-3/TRBV12-4
clone_size: many
j_call: TRBJ1-4
d_call: -
cdr3_nt: TGTGCCAGCAGTTTGGAAATCAATGAAAAACTGTTTTTT
cdr3_aa: CASSLEINEKLFF

v_call: TRBV29-1
clone_size: few
j_call: TRBJ1-5
d_call: TRBD1
cdr3_nt: TGCAGCGTTACACAGGGGGGCGGCTATAGCAATCAGCCCCAGCATTTT
cdr3_aa: CSVTQGGGYSNQPQHF

v_call: TRBV20-1
clone_size: -
j_call: TRBJ1-1
d_call: -
cdr3_nt: TGCAGTGCTAGACCACAGGGAGGCGCTTTCTTT
cdr3_aa: CSARPQGGAFF

v_call: TRBV7-2
clone_size: many
j_call: TRBJ2-3
d_call: TRBD1
cdr3_nt: TGTGCCAGCAGTTTAACGGGACAGGGCACAGATACGCAGTATTTT
cdr3_aa: CASSLTGQGTDTQYF

v_call: TRBV6-5
clone_size: few
j_call: TRBJ1-2
d_call: -
cdr3_nt: TGTGCCAGCAGTTTTTCTCACGACTTCTATGGCTACACCTTC
cdr3_aa: CASSFSHDFYGYTF

v_call: TRBV20-1
clone_size: -
j_call: TRBJ2-6
d_call: -
cdr3_nt: TGCAGTGCTAGAGATTCGACAGCCTCTGGGGCCAACGTCCTGACTTTC
cdr3_aa: CSARDSTASGANVLTF

v_call: TRBV11-2
clone_size: -
j_call: TRBJ2-1
d_call: -
cdr3_nt: TGTGCCAGCAGCTTAGTATCCGCTGATGAGCAGTTCTTC
cdr3_aa: CASSLVSADEQFF

v_call: TRBV10-3
clone_size: -
j_call: TRBJ2-7
d_call: TRBD1
cdr3_nt: TGTGCCATCAGTTCCGGGACAGAGAGTTACGAGCAGTACTTC
cdr3_aa: CAISSGTESYEQYF

v_call: TRBV5-1
clone_size: -
j_call: TRBJ2-1
d_call: TRBD1
cdr3_nt: TGCGCCAGCAGCTTGGAAGCGACAGGGATTTACAATGAGCAGTTCTTC
cdr3_aa: CASSLEATGIYNEQFF

v_call: TRBV5-5
clone_size: -
j_call: TRBJ1-1
d_call: TRBD1
cdr3_nt: TGTGCCAGCAGCGCGGCCAGGGGGGTCGGAACTGAAGCTTTCTTT
cdr3_aa: CASSAARGVGTEAFF

v_call: TRBV3-1
clone_size: -
j_call: TRBJ2-3
d_call: TRBD2
cdr3_nt: TGTGCCAGCAGCCAAACTAGCGGGGGTCTAGATACGCAGTATTTT
cdr3_aa: CASSQTSGGLDTQYF

v_call: TRBV5-1
clone_size: few
j_call: TRBJ1-1
d_call: -
cdr3_nt: TGCGCCAGCAGCTTTGGGGAAACTGAAGCTTTCTTT
cdr3_aa: CASSFGETEAFF

v_call: TRBV6-5
clone_size: -
j_call: TRBJ2-7
d_call: -
cdr3_nt: TGTGCCAGCAGCGGGGTTCAGGGCTACGAGCAGTACTTC
cdr3_aa: CASSGVQGYEQYF

v_call: TRBV29-1
clone_size: -
j_call: TRBJ2-2
d_call: -
cdr3_nt: TGCAGCGTTACCCGGACGGCTACCGGGGAGCTGTTTTTT
cdr3_aa: CSVTRTATGELFF

v_call: TRBV6-6
clone_size: few
j_call: TRBJ1-1
d_call: TRBD1
cdr3_nt: TGTGCCAGCAACGACGGGACAGCCACTGAAGCTTTCTTT
cdr3_aa: CASNDGTATEAFF

v_call: TRBV12-3/TRBV12-4
clone_size: -
j_call: TRBJ2-4
d_call: -
cdr3_nt: TGTGCCAGCAGTTTGGGGGCCAAAAACATTCAGTACTTC
cdr3_aa: CASSLGAKNIQYF

v_call: TRBV5-5
clone_size: few
j_call: TRBJ2-1
d_call: TRBD2
cdr3_nt: TGTGCCAGCAGCTTGACTAGCGAGCTCTACGAGCAGTTCTTC
cdr3_aa: CASSLTSELYEQFF

v_call: TRBV9
clone_size: many
j_call: TRBJ2-3
d_call: TRBD2
cdr3_nt: TGTGCCAGCAGTCCCGGCAGCGGGGGCCCGAGCACAGATACGCAGTATTTT
cdr3_aa: CASSPGSGGPSTDTQYF

v_call: TRBV6-2/TRBV6-3
clone_size: -
j_call: TRBJ2-2
d_call: -
cdr3_nt: TGTGCCAGCAGTTACAGGCTGCGGCAGGGTTTAGGTGGGAACACCGGGGAGCTGTTTTTT
cdr3_aa: CASSYRLRQGLGGNTGELFF

v_call: TRBV28
clone_size: -
j_call: TRBJ2-1
d_call: -
cdr3_nt: TGTGCCAGTCTACTAGGAAGAAATTACAATGAGCAGTTCTTC
cdr3_aa: CASLLGRNYNEQFF

v_call: TRBV6-2/TRBV6-3
clone_size: -
j_call: TRBJ1-1
d_call: -
cdr3_nt: TGTGCCGCCAGACGAAGGGTAACTGAAGCTTTCTTT
cdr3_aa: CAARRRVTEAFF